This is a list of T cell receptor beta chains from one sample in a study of blood T cell repertoires in COVID-19. Profiled with immunoSEQ multiplex PCR; TCRdb holds only in-frame clones, not every one. This table has approximately 350,000 clones, roughly 87% appearing once. Sample: PBMCs or T cells enriched from blood (not recorded which). Receptor source: a woman aged 25-40 years who had recovered from COVID-19. The CDR3 runs from the conserved cysteine through the conserved F or W. D genes are given only for firm matches. A row's size may be missing; if present it is once, few, many or a size class.

CDR3: CAWSETGGRAFF
DNA: TGTGCCTGGAGTGAAACAGGGGGTAGGGCTTTCTTT
size: -
J: TRBJ1-1
V: TRBV30
D: TRBD1

CDR3: CATSGSNQPQHF
DNA: TGTGCCACCTCGGGGAGCAATCAGCCCCAGCATTTT
size: -
J: TRBJ1-5
V: TRBV27
D: -

CDR3: CASSYSGQGSGSPLHF
DNA: TGTGCCAGCAGTTACTCGGGACAGGGATCAGGGTCACCCCTCCACTTT
size: -
J: TRBJ1-6
V: TRBV6-5
D: TRBD1

CDR3: CASSRTGRIGNTIYF
DNA: TGTGCCAGCAGTCGGACAGGACGCATTGGAAACACCATATATTTT
size: -
J: TRBJ1-3
V: TRBV28
D: TRBD1

CDR3: CAWGTSNEQFF
DNA: TGTGCCTGGGGGACTAGCAATGAGCAGTTCTTC
size: -
J: TRBJ2-1
V: TRBV30
D: TRBD2

CDR3: CASSLSREGDYGYTF
DNA: TGTGCCAGCAGTTTATCCAGGGAGGGAGACTATGGCTACACCTTC
size: once
J: TRBJ1-2
V: TRBV27
D: -

CDR3: CASRGQGAGYGYTF
DNA: TGTGCCAGTAGGGGACAGGGGGCAGGCTATGGCTACACCTTC
size: -
J: TRBJ1-2
V: TRBV19
D: TRBD1

CDR3: CAWSPGQGVSPLHF
DNA: TGTGCCTGGAGTCCCGGACAGGGTGTTTCACCCCTCCACTTT
size: -
J: TRBJ1-6
V: TRBV30
D: TRBD1

CDR3: CASSPPRTSGRAFRREQFF
DNA: TGTGCCAGCTCACCACCGAGGACTAGCGGGAGGGCGTTCCGACGAGAGCAGTTCTTC
size: -
J: TRBJ2-1
V: TRBV18
D: TRBD2

CDR3: CASSSRGLGANEKLFF
DNA: TGTGCCAGCAGCTCCAGGGGCCTGGGCGCTAATGAAAAACTGTTTTTT
size: -
J: TRBJ1-4
V: TRBV13
D: -

CDR3: CASSERTVNTEAFF
DNA: TGTGCCAGCAGCGAGAGGACAGTGAACACTGAAGCTTTCTTT
size: -
J: TRBJ1-1
V: TRBV7-9
D: -

CDR3: CASARQGEGTQYF
DNA: TGTGCCAGTGCCCGACAGGGAGAAGGGACCCAGTACTTC
size: -
J: TRBJ2-5
V: TRBV6-5
D: TRBD1

CDR3: CASSFAGTVPYEQYF
DNA: TGTGCCAGCTCATTCGCCGGGACAGTACCCTACGAGCAGTACTTC
size: -
J: TRBJ2-7
V: TRBV18
D: TRBD1

CDR3: CASSPTRGYYGYTF
DNA: TGTGCCAGCTCACCAACGCGCGGCTACTATGGCTACACCTTC
size: few
J: TRBJ1-2
V: TRBV18
D: -

CDR3: CASSVGVAGDNRELFF
DNA: TGTGCCAGCAGCGTAGGTGTAGCGGGAGACAATCGGGAGCTGTTTTTT
size: -
J: TRBJ2-2
V: TRBV9
D: TRBD2

CDR3: CASSADRGGTDTQYF
DNA: TGTGCCAGCAGTGCGGACAGGGGGGGCACAGATACGCAGTATTTT
size: -
J: TRBJ2-3
V: TRBV28
D: TRBD1

CDR3: CASSHGLAVNEQFF
DNA: TGTGCCAGCAGCCATGGACTAGCGGTAAATGAGCAGTTCTTC
size: -
J: TRBJ2-1
V: TRBV11-3
D: TRBD2

CDR3: CASSDSIAGANVLTF
DNA: TGTGCCAGCAGTGACTCGATAGCTGGGGCCAACGTCCTGACTTTC
size: -
J: TRBJ2-6
V: TRBV6-4
D: -

CDR3: CASSFSSGVGIQYF
DNA: TGTGCCAGCAGCTTTTCTAGCGGGGTGGGGATTCAGTACTTC
size: -
J: TRBJ2-4
V: TRBV7-9
D: TRBD2

CDR3: CASSAPRGRTSYGYTF
DNA: TGTGCCAGTAGTGCCCCTCGGGGGCGGACTAGCTATGGCTACACCTTC
size: once
J: TRBJ1-2
V: TRBV19
D: -

CDR3: CATSSPGSEQYF
DNA: TGTGCCACCAGCAGCCCGGGATCGGAGCAGTACTTC
size: -
J: TRBJ2-7
V: TRBV15
D: -

CDR3: CASSIAPSGGVYEQFF
DNA: TGTGCCAGTAGTATAGCCCCTAGCGGGGGGGTCTATGAGCAGTTCTTC
size: -
J: TRBJ2-1
V: TRBV19
D: TRBD2

CDR3: CASSLGTTGLDGYTF
DNA: TGTGCCAGCAGCTTAGGAACGACAGGGCTCGATGGCTACACCTTC
size: -
J: TRBJ1-2
V: TRBV11-2
D: TRBD1

CDR3: CASSEGGSGYEQYF
DNA: TGTGCCAGCAGTGAAGGCGGGAGCGGGTACGAGCAGTACTTC
size: -
J: TRBJ2-7
V: TRBV25-1
D: TRBD2

CDR3: CASSPGGVDNSPLHF
DNA: TGCGCCAGCAGCCCAGGGGGCGTTGATAATTCACCCCTCCACTTT
size: -
J: TRBJ1-6
V: TRBV4-1
D: TRBD1

CDR3: CASRTIGGSSYEQYF
DNA: TGTGCCAGTAGAACTATTGGGGGCAGCTCCTACGAGCAGTACTTC
size: -
J: TRBJ2-7
V: TRBV19
D: -

CDR3: CASSSQGGRYEQYF
DNA: TGTGCCAGTAGTTCCCAGGGGGGACGGTACGAGCAGTACTTC
size: once
J: TRBJ2-7
V: TRBV19
D: -

CDR3: CASSRTSGGYNEQFF
DNA: TGTGCCAGCTCCAGGACTAGCGGGGGCTACAATGAGCAGTTCTTC
size: -
J: TRBJ2-1
V: TRBV18
D: TRBD2

CDR3: CASSLLAADNEQFF
DNA: TGTGCCAGCAGCTTATTAGCCGCAGACAATGAGCAGTTCTTC
size: -
J: TRBJ2-1
V: TRBV11-2
D: -

CDR3: CASRTGRTEAFF
DNA: TGTGCCAGTAGAACAGGGCGGACTGAAGCTTTCTTT
size: few
J: TRBJ1-1
V: TRBV19
D: -